The sequence of this T cell receptor beta chain was determined in a study of identical twins. Study observations and caveats: Possibly, invariant MAIT and iNKT cells partly confounded zero-insertion analyses. Insertions were fewer in abundant cord blood beta clonotypes, whereas memory repertoires showed none of this pattern.

Germline CDR1 is LGHDT and CDR2 is YNNKEL (reference sequence). The CDR3 has 15 residues. Unmatched junction bases numbered 8, after V lost 4 bases and J lost 9 bases. TCRdb passed the 5' RACE reads through MiXCR, listing each CDR3 protein once. The sample gives approximately 890,000 distinct CDR3 sequences, 9% to 15% of which show up once; under 2% is in the top ten. This clonotype was picked up a small number of times. No antigen is known for it. These data were also filed under a second study, of yellow fever vaccine responses in identical twins.

The chain combines TRBV3-1 with TRBJ1-6, with TRBD1 identical over 8 bases. The origin of this receptor is a woman under 30 in good health. Sequencing was done on a sample of PBMCs. In DNA form, the CDR3 reads TGTGCCAGCAGCCGTCGGACAGGGAAGGGTTCACCCCTCCACTTT. Protein product: CASSRRTGKGSPLHF.